A single sample is the source of the 24 T cell receptor beta chains below, sequenced in a study of glioma-infiltrating T cells. TCR alpha and beta CDR3 regions were amplified from RNA using iRepertoire nested multiplex PCR. TCRdb redid the calling of the multiplex PCR reads with MiXCR, one entry per CDR3 protein. In the table there are tens of thousands of distinct CDR3 sequences, roughly 40% of which are singletons. Sequencing input: glioma tissue, nonneoplastic brain tissue, or PBMCs (not recorded which). The receptors here all came from a human donor with low-grade glioma or glioblastoma, undergoing nonglioma brain surgery, or in good health (not recorded which).

This clonotype occurred many times. This chain joins TRBV19 and TRBJ2-3; D is unclear. The CDR3 contains 13 residues. Germline V gene lookup returns CDR1 LNHDA and CDR2 SQIVND (reference sequence). V shed 5 bases and J shed 2 bases, with 8 bases lying between them. The CDR3 reads CASSGAATDTQYF. The CDR3 nucleotides are TGTGCCAGTAGTGGTGCAGCCACAGATACGCAGTATTTT.

Turning to this clonotype: The limits of the CDR3 on the DNA are not certain, so only TCRdb's listed CDR3 is given. The chain has TRBV4-2 and TRBJ2-2; the table's D call of TRBD2 was not tested on the DNA. Germline CDR1 LGHNA, CDR2 YNFKEQ. The CDR3 is 19 residues long, counting both termini. The CDR3 here is CASSPRAVAGGINTGELLF.

On this clonotype: A much bigger clone sits one base away, suggesting this may be a read error. The gene calls are TRBV5-1 and TRBJ2-2; tentatively, D is TRBD1 (5 bases). The CDR3 spans 15 residues. The germline V gene encodes CDR1 SGHRS and CDR2 YFSETQ. The V end lost 6 bases, the J end lost 0 bases, and 12 bases lay between the germline ends. The CDR3 DNA follows: TGCGCCAGCACCCCGACAGAGACGAACACCGGGGAGCTGTTTTTT. It yields the protein CASTPTETNTGELFF.

This clonotype was picked up many times. The chain carries TRBV19 and TRBJ2-5; D remains unclear. The germline CDR1 and CDR2 sequences are LNHDA and SQIVND (reference sequence). The CDR3 contains 12 residues. With 0 bases removed from V and 7 bases from J, the gap between germline ends came to 6 bases. Here the CDR3 DNA reads TGTGCCAGTAGTATAGATTACGGGACCCAGTACTTC. Its translation: CASSIDYGTQYF.

The chain combines TRBV6-2 or TRBV6-3 with TRBJ2-7; 9 positions agree with TRBD2. Germline CDR1 MNHEY, CDR2 SVGEGT. There are 14 residues in the CDR3. V shed 8 bases and J 3 bases; nucleotides not matched to a gene: 8. The chain's CDR3 is CASYAPAGGYEQYF. DNA for the CDR3: TGTGCCAGCTATGCCCCAGCGGGAGGCTACGAGCAGTACTTC.

This clonotype was seen many times. V is TRBV7-9 and J is TRBJ1-5, with D unclear. V was shortened by 1 base and J by 3 bases, with 1 base between the two germline ends. This CDR3 has 12 amino acids. Per germline, CDR1 SEHNR and CDR2 FQNEAQ (reference sequence). CDR3 DNA: TGTGCCAGCAGCTTAGACAATCAGCCCCAGCATTTT. Amino acid sequence: CASSLDNQPQHF.

The rearrangement links TRBV28 to TRBJ2-1; 9 bases line up with TRBD1. J gave up 4 bases and V 1 base, and 5 bases lay outside the gene matches. Germline V lookup: CDR1 MDHEN, CDR2 SYDVKM. The CDR3 extends over 16 amino acids. The CDR3 DNA is TGTGCCAGCAGTTTATACCCCGGGACAGGGTACAATGAGCAGTTCTTC. Protein product: CASSLYPGTGYNEQFF.

To note about this clonotype: A much larger clone differs by one base, so this may be a read error. Likely a read error: the CDR3 ends without its conserved phenylalanine or tryptophan. The chain combines TRBV5-1 with TRBJ1-1; no definite D call. The CDR3 is made up of 14 amino acids. The germline gives CDR1 SGHRS, CDR2 YFSETQ. The germline V and J ends were trimmed by 0 bases and 2 bases, with 8 bases remaining between them. CDR3 nucleotides: TGCGCCAGCAGCTTGGCTACATCAAACACTGAAGCTTTCTAT. Its translation is CASSLATSNTEAFY.

This clonotype was seen many times. The chain couples TRBV7-8 to TRBJ2-6; weak D call: TRBD1 (5 bases). Trimming removed 3 bases at V and 7 bases at J, with 7 bases between. This CDR3 spans 13 amino acids. CDR1 is SGHVS, CDR2 FQNEAQ, per germline. The DNA of the CDR3 is TGTGCCAGCAGCTTGGACATTGCCAACGTCCTGACTTTC. Translation: CASSLDIANVLTF.

Only one count was recorded for this clonotype. The chain uses TRBV27 and TRBJ2-3; no clear D gene. The V gene's germline CDR1 is MNHEY and CDR2 SMNVEV (reference sequence). This CDR3 is 15 amino acids long. Deletions cut 3 bases from V and 6 bases from J, with 16 bases between. Written as DNA, the CDR3 is TGTGCCAGCAGTTTTTTCAAGGGCTTGGGGGATACGCAGTATTTT. This sequence encodes CASSFFKGLGDTQYF.

This clonotype was found many times. The chain carries TRBV20-1 and TRBJ1-1, with a weak D call TRBD1 (6 bases). CDR3 length: 14 residues. Trimming pared 3 bases from V and 4 bases from J, leaving 15 bases between. Germline-derived CDR1 and CDR2 are DFQATT and SNEGSKA (reference sequence). The CDR3 spells CSASNGGVSTEAFF. The CDR3 DNA follows: TGCAGTGCTAGTAACGGGGGCGTGAGCACTGAAGCTTTCTTT.

Turning to this clonotype: This may be a read error: a much more frequent sequence differs by one nucleotide. The chain joins TRBV18 to TRBJ2-7, with TRBD1 identical over 7 bases. This CDR3 is 14 amino acids long. From germline, CDR1 is KGHSH and CDR2 LQKENI. The V and J ends lost 5 bases and 6 bases, in that order; junction bases with no gene match: 10. The chain's CDR3 is CASSSDRNEGEQYF. CDR3 bases: TGTGCCAGCTCATCGGACAGGAATGAAGGCGAGCAGTACTTC.

The chain links TRBV6-1 to TRBJ2-1; TRBD1 agrees at 7 bases. The CDR3 has 14 amino acids. Germline V gene lookup returns CDR1 MNHNS and CDR2 SASEGT. V lost 6 bases to trimming and J lost 8 bases; unmatched junction nucleotides: 10. As DNA, the CDR3 is TGTGCCAGCAGGGCAGGACAGGACCCGGATGAGCAGTTCTTC. Protein product: CASRAGQDPDEQFF.

This clonotype was seen repeatedly, ten times or more. The rearrangement links TRBV18 to TRBJ2-7, with D perhaps assigned TRBD1 or TRBD2 (5 bases each). Per germline, CDR1 KGHSH and CDR2 LQKENI. This CDR3 region has 16 residues. The V and J ends lost 2 bases and 2 bases respectively, with 16 bases between them. As DNA, the CDR3 is TGTGCCAGCTCACCATCCAGGGACCCCGACGCCTACGAGCAGTACTTC. Protein sequence: CASSPSRDPDAYEQYF.

This clonotype was seen repeatedly, ten times or more. This chain connects TRBV7-9 to TRBJ2-7, with D possibly being TRBD1 (5 bases). V lost 8 bases and J lost 2, with 16 bases in between. Germline V lookup: CDR1 SEHNR, CDR2 FQNEAQ (reference sequence). The CDR3 loop spans 14 amino acids. The CDR3 nucleotides read TGTGCCAGCTCCCGGCTGGGGCAAACCTACGAGCAGTACTTC. This gives the protein CASSRLGQTYEQYF.

On this clonotype itself: A much larger clone differs by one base, so this may be a read error. This sequence joins TRBV5-4 and TRBJ2-2; 9 positions match TRBD1. Germline CDR1 and CDR2: SGHNT and YYREEE (reference sequence). This CDR3 comprises 16 residues. The chain's CDR3 is CANSPHRDRVSGELFF. In DNA, the CDR3 is TGTGCCAACAGCCCGCACCGGGACAGGGTATCCGGGGAGCTGTTTTTT.

This clonotype was detected ten times or more. CDR3 in amino acids: CSARVLRGGTPYEQYF. In nucleotides, the CDR3 is TGCAGTGCTAGAGTGCTTCGCGGGGGGACCCCCTACGAGCAGTACTTC. The chain combines TRBV20-1 with TRBJ2-7, with TRBD2 matching 8 bases. Germline CDR1 DFQATT, CDR2 SNEGSKA (reference sequence). The V segment lost 1 base and the J segment 2 bases; nucleotides outside the gene matches: 10. The CDR3 has 16 residues.

This clonotype was detected ten times or more. The J gene is TRBJ2-5, the V gene TRBV20-1; 10 bases are shared with TRBD2. The CDR3 length is 15 residues. CDR1 and CDR2 (germline): DFQATT, SNEGSKA (reference sequence). Trimming cost V 0 bases and J 6 bases; bases outside gene matches: 7. The CDR3 bases are TGCAGTGCTAGAGATCTAGCGGGGGTTTGGAAGACCCAGTACTTC. Encoded protein: CSARDLAGVWKTQYF.

The V and J genes are TRBV3-1 and TRBJ2-7, with D tentatively TRBD1 (6 bases). Germline CDR1 is LGHDT and CDR2 is YNNKEL (reference sequence). The CDR3 is 11 residues long. The CDR3 nucleotides are TGTGCAGGCAAGTACAGGGACGAGCAGTACTTC. Its translation is CAGKYRDEQYF.

The chain joins TRBV29-1 to TRBJ2-5, with TRBD2 as a possible D gene (5 bases). Trimming removed 5 bases at V and 2 bases at J, with 9 bases between. The CDR3 consists of 12 residues. Germline CDR1 is SQVTM and CDR2 is ANQGSEA. CDR3 residues: CSVRRQQETQYF. CDR3 sequence (DNA): TGCAGCGTTCGGAGGCAGCAAGAGACCCAGTACTTC.

This clonotype was detected ten times or more. This chain links TRBV2 with TRBJ2-5; D is perhaps TRBD2 (6 bases). Germline CDR1 reads SNHLY; CDR2 reads FYNNEI. V gave up 6 bases and J gave up 4 bases, with 9 bases separating them. The CDR3 is 12 amino acids. The CDR3 bases are TGTGCCAGCAGGAGGGGAGGAGAGACCCAGTACTTC. It encodes CASRRGGETQYF. The full variable domain, rest sourced from reference TRBV2 and TRBJ2-5, is EPEVTQTPSHQVTQMGQEVILRCVPISNHLYFYWYRQILGQKVEFLVSFYNNEISEKSEIFDDQFSVERPDGSNFTLKIRSTKLEDSAMYFCASRRGGETQYFGPGTRLLVL.

This clonotype was picked up many times. The V call is TRBV12-3 or TRBV12-4, the J call TRBJ2-5; no clear D gene. V was cut by 6 bases and J by 2 bases, with 10 bases left in between. The CDR3 extends over 13 amino acids. The CDR3 DNA reads as TGTGCCAGCAGCCAGACAATACAAGAGACCCAGTACTTC. Its protein is CASSQTIQETQYF.

This clonotype was seen ten or more times. This chain connects TRBV6-1 to TRBJ1-3, with D tentatively TRBD1 (5 bases). This CDR3 region has 13 residues. V lost 7 bases to trimming and J lost 7 bases, with 14 bases between them. Germline-derived CDR1 and CDR2 are MNHNS and SASEGT. DNA of the CDR3: TGTGCCAGCACCAGGGACGGTCGGAACACCATATATTTT. Its protein product is CASTRDGRNTIYF.

In regard to this clonotype: In this CDR3 the conserved last residue, phenylalanine or tryptophan, is missing, so a read error is likely. The chain is built from TRBV6-2 or TRBV6-3 and TRBJ2-1, with 11 positions matching TRBD2. Per germline, CDR1 MNHEY and CDR2 SVGEGT. CDR3 length: 14 amino acids. V was clipped by 7 bases and J by 10 bases; unmatched bases: 9. The chain's CDR3 is CASNLAGGTYEQFL. The CDR3 nucleotides are TGTGCCAGCAACCTAGCGGGGGGAACCTACGAGCAGTTCCTC.